This T cell receptor beta chain derives from a study of shared clonotypes between healthy human individuals (dated by TCRdb to the early 2020s). Turning to the overall study: Three men and two women, aged 18 to 49 years, made up the cohort. Per donor, leukapheresis produced somewhere between about 0.85 and 9.5 billion PBMCs. Blood TCR repertoires of roughly 5 healthy adults were deeply sequenced to estimate repertoire size and the extent of clonotype sharing between individuals. To increase sequencing depth and limit assay-specific biases, different laboratories used diverse techniques to prepare libraries and sequence TCR repertoires. For each donor, CD4 naive and CD4 memory were each run on three plates, CD8 naive on two plates, and CD8 memory on one plate.

V lost 0 bases and J lost 3 bases; the stretch between them is 12 bases long. Its CDR3 holds 16 amino acids, cysteine through phenylalanine. Kept here is only the CDR3 DNA, which spans 48 bases and is read in frame from base 1. Looking up the germline V gene (reference sequence) yields CDR1 LNHNV and CDR2 YYDKDF. General findings and caveats noted by the study authors: Rarefaction of sorted-subset datasets indicated incomplete sequencing despite the large sequencing depth. Because the study included only a small number of donors, the genetic and exposure-history diversity represented was limited. Based on pairwise subsampling, the degree of clonotype sharing among donors was expected to be affected by sequencing depth. Sampling was limited to blood, and TCR repertoires in tissue likely differ from TCR repertoires in blood. Across a handful of donors, 4.5% to 6.5% of naive CD4, roughly 3.5% of naive CD8, under 2.5% of memory CD4, and roughly 0.4% of memory CD8 clonotypes were shared. Clonotypes shared by all four sorted-subset donors showed higher generation probabilities than non-shared clonotypes. Naive subsets generally had larger estimated clonotype richness than memory subsets did.

Concerning this clone: This receptor's antigen is unknown. No much larger clonotype is one base removed from it; base qualities were not supplied.

Using the deep immunoSEQ assay, TCR CDR3 regions were amplified from genomic DNA by multiplex PCR. Extracted genomic DNA from each cell subset was spread evenly across all wells of several immunoSEQ 96-well plates, with each plate serving as a replicate. Each replicate PCR for sorted subsets received about 210 ng genomic DNA, equal to about 29,000 T cell genomes. Purified libraries were quantified with a Qubit 3.0 fluorometer, sized on a Bioanalyzer 2100, and re-quantified with the KAPA Library Quantification kit. Every immunoSEQ 96-well plate was sequenced on a separate single-read 150-cycle Illumina NextSeq 550 flow cell. In the original analysis: Because the immunoSEQ output held only junctional sequences and lacked quality scores, the filtering could not match the filtering applied to full-length reads. Sequences were annotated with PyIR, a Python wrapper for IgBLAST v1.9, using IMGT germline references to assign V/J genes and CDR3. Reads were filtered out if the reads had weak V/J assignments (E-value above 1e-6), no CDR3, stop codons, out-of-frame junctions, or ambiguous translated residues. V3J clonotypes were defined as sequences sharing an identical inferred V gene, J gene, and CDR3 amino acid sequence. The percentage overlap between two repertoires was calculated by dividing the number of shared unique clonotypes by the size of the smaller repertoire. Richness of each repertoire was evaluated using RTK rarefaction, the Chao1 estimator, and Recon v2.1 estimates of unobserved clonotypes. OLGA was used to compute generation probabilities for all TCRbeta clonotypes that the gDNA method yielded from several donors. TCRdb holds this immuneACCESS table with in-frame rearrangements only. Some clones are missing; in checked studies, unresolved V genes explain under half, and the rest has no known cause. Clone size and the V and J calls come from that table; the DNA yielded D and trimming. This sample has 2,500,000 or so clones in its table, and 85% to 95% of those were observed once. Clones ranked in the top ten supply about 0.36% of the sample.

Donors were healthy HIV-negative adults with no recently reported acute infections or vaccinations. All donors were Caucasian adults living in Nashville, Tennessee, USA. CD4+ T cells were enriched by magnetic negative selection; naive cells were then positively selected on CD45RA, and the negative fraction formed the memory subset. After blood collection by leukapheresis, PBMCs were isolated using Ficoll-Histopaque density gradient centrifugation and then cryopreserved in the vapor phase of liquid nitrogen. Analytical flow cytometry was used to check the purity and quantity of each magnetically sorted T cell population. From each sorted fraction, genomic DNA was isolated and quantified by UV absorbance on a Nanodrop 2000c.

The rearranged chain carries TRBV15 and TRBJ2-1; D gene: possibly TRBD2, on 5 matching bases. What was sequenced was naive CD4+ T cells from PBMCs. Interpreted using the paper, the cell subset or site label stands for: CD45RA+ positively selected. The receptor was isolated from a man aged 18 to 30 in good health. Some clones in this sample may be carry-over from other donors' samples. Here the CDR3 is given as CATSRDAEGGYNEQFF. The nucleotides read TGTGCCACCAGCAGAGATGCCGAGGGCGGCTACAATGAGCAGTTCTTC.